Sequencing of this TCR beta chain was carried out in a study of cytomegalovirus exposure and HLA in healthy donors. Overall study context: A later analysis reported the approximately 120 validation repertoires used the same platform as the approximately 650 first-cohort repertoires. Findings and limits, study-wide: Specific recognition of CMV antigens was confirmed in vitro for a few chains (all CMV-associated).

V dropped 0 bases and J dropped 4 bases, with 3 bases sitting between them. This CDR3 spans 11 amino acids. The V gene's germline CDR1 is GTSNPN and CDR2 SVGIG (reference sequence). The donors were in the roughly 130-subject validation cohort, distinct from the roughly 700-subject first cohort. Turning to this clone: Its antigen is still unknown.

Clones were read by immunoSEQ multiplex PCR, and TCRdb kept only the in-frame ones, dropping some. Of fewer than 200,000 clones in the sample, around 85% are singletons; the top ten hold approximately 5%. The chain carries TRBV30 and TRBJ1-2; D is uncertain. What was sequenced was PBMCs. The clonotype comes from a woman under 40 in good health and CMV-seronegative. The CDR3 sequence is CAWSVGYGYTF. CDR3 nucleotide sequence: TGTGCCTGGAGTGTTGGCTATGGCTACACCTTC.